Below are 5 T cell receptor beta chains sequenced from a single sample in a study of vaccination and CD4 T cells after COVID-19. These receptors' antigens are unknown. Treatment here: roughly 10-day PBMC culture with coronavirus spike peptide pools or control peptides (ViraFEST assay). Sequencing of the DNA from cultured CD4+ T cells was carried out with the Oncomine TCR Beta short-read assay. One entry per CDR3 protein results from TCRdb running MiXCR on the PCR reads. The table shows 6,000 to 7,000 distinct CDR3 sequences, with 60% to 80% occurring only once. The material sequenced was CD4+ T cells from blood, cultured in vitro. Every receptor here comes from a human donor who had recovered from COVID-19.

This clonotype was observed a few times. The J gene is TRBJ1-2, the V gene TRBV7-6; maybe TRBD1 (5 bases). This CDR3 has 13 amino acids. Germline V gene sequence: CDR1 SGHVS, CDR2 FNYEAQ. Between the trimmed V and J ends, which lost 8 bases and 2 bases, there was a span of 12 bases. CDR3 protein: CASGQRGNYGYTF. Here the CDR3 DNA reads TGTGCCAGCGGTCAAAGGGGCAACTATGGCTACACCTTC.

The chain combines TRBV20-1 with TRBJ1-3; no reliable D call. The V and J ends lost 5 bases and 4 bases respectively, with 9 bases between them. Germline values: CDR1 DFQATT, CDR2 SNEGSKA (reference sequence). This CDR3 is built from 12 residues. The CDR3 loop is CSARSEGNTIYF. CDR3 in DNA: TGCAGTGCTCGGTCGGAGGGAAACACCATATATTTT.

The rearrangement links TRBV10-1 to TRBJ1-1; D is uncertain. The CDR3 covers 13 residues. V was cut by 0 bases and J by 5 bases, with 7 bases left in between. Germline lookup yields CDR1 WNHNN and CDR2 SYGVQD (reference sequence). CDR3: CASSESLGTEAFF. In nucleotides, the CDR3 is TGCGCCAGCAGTGAGTCGTTGGGGACTGAAGCTTTCTTT.

The chain is built from TRBV24-1 and TRBJ1-5, with a weak D call TRBD1 (5 bases). Germline V lookup: CDR1 KGHDR, CDR2 SFDVKD. V lost 4 bases to trimming and J lost 4 bases, with 10 bases between them. This CDR3 has 14 amino acids. The DNA of the CDR3 is TGTGCCACCAGTGACGGGACGGAAAATCAGCCCCAGCATTTT. It is translated as CATSDGTENQPQHF.

V usage is TRBV30 and J usage is TRBJ1-2; D remains unclear. Trimming cost V 3 bases and J 7 bases, with 18 bases left between them. Germline V gene lookup returns CDR1 GTSNPN and CDR2 SVGIG (reference sequence). The CDR3 spans 14 residues. The CDR3 coding sequence is TGTGCCTGGAGCTGGAGGGAAGAAGGGCTTGGCTACACCTTC. Protein sequence: CAWSWREEGLGYTF. The variable domain in full, completed from reference TRBV30 and TRBJ1-2, reads SQTIHQWPATLVQPVGSPLSLECTVEGTSNPNLYWYRQAAGRGLQLLFYSVGIGQISSEVPQNLSASRPQDRQFILSSKKLLLSDSGFYLCAWSWREEGLGYTFGSGTRLTVV.